These T cell receptor beta chains were read from a single sample in a study of cytomegalovirus exposure and HLA in healthy donors. Profiling relied on immunoSEQ multiplex PCR, and the TCRdb table lists in-frame clones only, not all of them. The sample contains about 78,000 clones, 72% of which appear only once. Sequences were obtained from PBMCs. All receptors come from a woman in her 40s in good health and CMV-seropositive. Each CDR3 is given with its conserved first and last residue. The D gene is left open where the match is weak. Clone size, where shown, is once, few, many, or a class for clones that have expanded.

clone_size | d_call | j_call | v_call | cdr3_aa | cdr3_nt
. | . | TRBJ2-7 | TRBV19 | CASSTQPRLTEQYF | TGTGCCAGTAGTACTCAACCGAGGCTGACTGAGCAGTACTTC
once | TRBD1 | TRBJ1-4 | TRBV18 | CASSTGRGGNEKLFF | TGTGCCAGCTCAACCGGCAGAGGGGGCAATGAAAAACTGTTTTTT
. | . | TRBJ1-1 | TRBV23-1 | CAMLTPGAEMNTEAFF | TGCGCCATGCTCACACCGGGAGCCGAAATGAACACTGAAGCTTTCTTT
few | . | TRBJ2-7 | TRBV2 | CASSVLPGNWEQYF | TGTGCCAGCAGTGTCCTACCAGGGAATTGGGAGCAGTACTTC
. | TRBD2 | TRBJ2-2 | TRBV29-1 | CSTSGEYTGELFF | TGCAGCACTAGCGGGGAGTACACCGGGGAGCTGTTTTTT
. | . | TRBJ1-2 | TRBV6-5 | CASRSGSVYGYTF | TGTGCCAGCAGATCCGGGAGTGTCTATGGCTACACCTTC
. | TRBD2 | TRBJ2-7 | TRBV5-6 | CASRSPGLASSYEQYF | TGTGCCAGCAGGTCGCCGGGACTAGCGTCCTCCTACGAGCAGTACTTC
. | . | TRBJ2-7 | TRBV6-5 | CASSYSNREPYEQYF | TGTGCCAGCAGTTACTCGAACAGGGAACCCTACGAGCAGTACTTC
. | TRBD1 | TRBJ1-1 | TRBV6-5 | CASTQGGTEAFF | TGTGCCAGCACACAGGGGGGCACTGAAGCTTTCTTT
. | TRBD2 | TRBJ2-1 | TRBV6-5 | CASSFQRGAGDEQFF | TGTGCCAGCAGTTTTCAGCGGGGGGCCGGCGATGAGCAGTTCTTC
. | . | TRBJ2-5 | TRBV30 | CAWSRGAGETQYF | TGTGCCTGGAGTCGGGGGGCGGGGGAGACCCAGTACTTC
few | TRBD1 | TRBJ1-1 | TRBV9 | CASSEGQGYEAFF | TGTGCCAGCAGTGAAGGACAGGGATATGAAGCTTTCTTT
. | . | TRBJ2-2 | TRBV4-1 | CASSQDSRRPGELFF | TGCGCCAGCAGCCAAGATAGCCGTCGCCCCGGGGAGCTGTTTTTT
. | . | TRBJ2-5 | TRBV5-4 | CASSLALGGSQETQYF | TGTGCCAGCAGCTTGGCTTTAGGCGGCAGCCAAGAGACCCAGTACTTC
. | . | TRBJ2-7 | TRBV5-1 | CASSLQGRSSYEQYF | TGCGCCAGCAGCTTACAGGGGAGGAGCTCCTACGAGCAGTACTTC
. | TRBD1 | TRBJ2-1 | TRBV13 | CASSLGDRARHEQFF | TGTGCCAGCAGCTTAGGGGACAGGGCTCGGCATGAGCAGTTCTTC
. | TRBD1 | TRBJ2-7 | TRBV11-3 | CASRRWDRDAYEQYF | TGTGCCAGCAGGAGATGGGACAGGGACGCCTACGAGCAGTACTTC
few | . | TRBJ1-1 | TRBV4-3 | CASSQDRAGGLNTEAFF | TGCGCCAGCAGCCAAGATAGGGCCGGGGGTTTGAACACTGAAGCTTTCTTT
. | TRBD1 | TRBJ1-6 | TRBV4-1 | CASSQTRGDYSPLHF | TGCGCCAGCAGCCAGACCAGGGGGGACTATTCACCCCTCCACTTT
. | TRBD1 | TRBJ2-5 | TRBV30 | CAWSVGGTGGAGTQYF | TGTGCCTGGAGTGTAGGCGGGACAGGGGGCGCGGGGACCCAGTACTTC
once | . | TRBJ2-5 | TRBV30 | CAWTVGGLPLSTQYF | TGTGCCTGGACCGTGGGGGGACTGCCCCTTAGTACCCAGTACTTC
. | TRBD1 | TRBJ1-1 | TRBV30 | CALRTGGRKAFF | TGTGCATTAAGGACAGGGGGGCGGAAAGCTTTCTTT
once | . | TRBJ1-5 | TRBV27 | CASRLGVNQPQHF | TGTGCCAGCAGGCTGGGAGTCAATCAGCCCCAGCATTTT
. | TRBD2 | TRBJ2-7 | TRBV5-1 | CASSSGGSGGREQYF | TGCGCCAGCAGTTCGGGGGGTAGCGGGGGGCGCGAGCAGTACTTC
. | . | TRBJ1-2 | TRBV11-2 | CASSHREGGYTF | TGTGCCAGCAGCCACCGTGAGGGTGGCTACACCTTC
. | . | TRBJ1-1 | TRBV7-2 | CASSLQNGQTTEAFF | TGTGCCAGCAGCCTCCAAAACGGACAGACCACTGAAGCTTTCTTT
once | TRBD2 | TRBJ2-1 | TRBV6-4 | CASSSNSGAKQFF | TGTGCCAGCAGTTCCAATAGCGGGGCAAAGCAGTTCTTC
once | . | TRBJ2-7 | TRBV6-1 | CASSELEGTSYEQYF | TGTGCCAGCAGTGAATTGGAGGGAACCTCCTACGAGCAGTACTTC
. | . | TRBJ2-7 | TRBV6-4 | CASSMTGTTTYEQYF | TGTGCCAGCAGCATGACAGGCACCACCACCTACGAGCAGTACTTC
. | TRBD1 | TRBJ1-2 | TRBV28 | CASSSTGENYGYTF | TGTGCCAGCAGTTCCACAGGGGAGAACTATGGCTACACCTTC
. | . | TRBJ1-2 | TRBV7-2 | CASSFDSNYGYTF | TGTGCCAGCAGCTTCGACAGTAACTATGGCTACACCTTC
. | . | TRBJ1-5 | TRBV2 | CASSPTGGRGNQPQHF | TGTGCCAGCAGCCCAACCGGGGGTCGGGGCAATCAGCCCCAGCATTTT
. | . | TRBJ1-3 | TRBV28 | CASRPPGGYGNTIYF | TGTGCCAGCAGGCCCCCGGGAGGTTACGGAAACACCATATATTTT
few | . | TRBJ1-3 | TRBV7-9 | CASSLSWSSGNTIYF | TGTGCCAGCAGCTTGTCTTGGAGCTCTGGAAACACCATATATTTT
. | TRBD1 | TRBJ1-5 | TRBV7-9 | CASSLGVTGNQPQHF | TGTGCCAGCAGCTTAGGAGTGACAGGGAATCAGCCCCAGCATTTT
. | TRBD2 | TRBJ2-3 | TRBV28 | CASSFSGGAPKDTQYF | TGTGCCAGCAGTTTCAGCGGGGGGGCCCCTAAGGATACGCAGTATTTT
. | . | TRBJ1-1 | TRBV6-1 | CASAPLEGAEAFF | TGTGCCAGCGCTCCCTTGGAGGGTGCTGAAGCTTTCTTT
once | . | TRBJ1-6 | TRBV4-2 | CASSQDFRANSPLHF | TGTGCCAGCAGCCAAGACTTCAGGGCAAATTCACCCCTCCACTTT
once | . | TRBJ2-7 | TRBV23-1 | CASSQSGQISGPFEQYF | TGCGCCAGCAGTCAATCGGGACAAATCTCCGGCCCTTTCGAGCAGTACTTC
. | TRBD2 | TRBJ2-7 | TRBV6-6 | CASKAAGGRNEQYF | TGTGCCAGCAAGGCAGCGGGGGGGCGTAACGAGCAGTACTTC
. | TRBD1 | TRBJ1-2 | TRBV6-5 | CASRRQGAYGYTF | TGTGCCAGCAGACGACAGGGAGCCTATGGCTACACCTTC
. | . | TRBJ1-1 | TRBV5-6 | CASSFGRNTEAFF | TGTGCCAGCAGCTTTGGGCGGAACACTGAAGCTTTCTTT
once | TRBD1 | TRBJ2-1 | TRBV27 | CASKGQGSNEQFF | TGTGCCAGCAAGGGACAGGGTAGCAATGAGCAGTTCTTC
once | TRBD1 | TRBJ1-1 | TRBV28 | CASSFLHTGGSTAFF | TGTGCCAGCAGCTTCTTACACACAGGGGGCTCGACAGCTTTCTTT
. | TRBD1 | TRBJ1-1 | TRBV5-1 | CASSIQTGVNTEAFF | TGCGCCAGCAGCATTCAGACAGGGGTAAACACTGAAGCTTTCTTT
. | . | TRBJ2-7 | TRBV25-1 | CASSESGLYEQYF | TGTGCCAGCAGTGAATCAGGCTTGTATGAGCAGTACTTC
. | . | TRBJ1-2 | TRBV19 | CASSIGQAQGGYTF | TGTGCCAGTAGTATAGGACAGGCCCAGGGGGGCTACACCTTC
. | . | TRBJ1-2 | TRBV30 | CAWSTGIYGYTF | TGTGCCTGGAGTACAGGGATCTATGGCTACACCTTC
. | . | TRBJ2-5 | TRBV7-2 | CASSLEGGGTQYF | TGTGCCAGCAGCTTAGAAGGCGGAGGGACCCAGTACTTC
few | . | TRBJ1-3 | TRBV30 | CAWSSRGNTIYF | TGTGCCTGGAGTTCGCGGGGAAACACCATATATTTT
. | TRBD1 | TRBJ1-2 | TRBV30 | CAWCRDRGLFNYGYTF | TGTGCCTGGTGCCGGGACAGGGGGCTTTTTAACTATGGCTACACCTTC